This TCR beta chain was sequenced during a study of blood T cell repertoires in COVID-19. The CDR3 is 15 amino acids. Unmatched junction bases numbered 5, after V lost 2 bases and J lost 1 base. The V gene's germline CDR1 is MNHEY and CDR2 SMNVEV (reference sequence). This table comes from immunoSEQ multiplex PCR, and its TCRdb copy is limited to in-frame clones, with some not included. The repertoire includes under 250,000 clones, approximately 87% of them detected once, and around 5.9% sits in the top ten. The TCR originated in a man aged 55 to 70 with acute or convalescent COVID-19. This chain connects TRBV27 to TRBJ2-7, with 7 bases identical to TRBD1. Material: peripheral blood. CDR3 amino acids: CASSLHRGGSYEQYF. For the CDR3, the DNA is TGTGCCAGCAGTTTACACAGGGGTGGTTCCTACGAGCAGTACTTC.